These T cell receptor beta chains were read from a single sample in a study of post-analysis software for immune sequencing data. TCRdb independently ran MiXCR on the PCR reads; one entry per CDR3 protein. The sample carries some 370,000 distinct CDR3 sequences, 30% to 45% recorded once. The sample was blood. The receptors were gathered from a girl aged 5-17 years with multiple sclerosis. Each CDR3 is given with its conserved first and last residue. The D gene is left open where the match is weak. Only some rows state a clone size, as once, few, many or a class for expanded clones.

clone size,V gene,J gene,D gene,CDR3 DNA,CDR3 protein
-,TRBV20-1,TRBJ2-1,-,TGCAGTGCCCGACCTACGGCGAGCTCCTACAATGAGCAGTTCTTC,CSARPTASSYNEQFF
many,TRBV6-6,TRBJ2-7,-,TGTGCCACCGCCGTTACCTACGAGCAGTACTTC,CATAVTYEQYF
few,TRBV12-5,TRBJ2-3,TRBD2,TGTGCTAGTGGTTTGGGGACTAGCGGGGTCACAGATACGCAGTATTTT,CASGLGTSGVTDTQYF
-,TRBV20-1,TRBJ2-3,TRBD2,TGCAGTGTCAAGGGACGCCCGGTGGGGGGGGATACGCAGTATTTT,CSVKGRPVGGDTQYF
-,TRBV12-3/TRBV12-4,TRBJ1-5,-,TGTGCCAGCAGTTTAGGGTGGCAGAATAATCAGCCCCAGCATTTT,CASSLGWQNNQPQHF
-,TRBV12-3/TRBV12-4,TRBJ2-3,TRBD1,TGTGCCAGCAGTTCCTTCACAGGGGGCAGGACAGATACGCAGTATTTT,CASSSFTGGRTDTQYF
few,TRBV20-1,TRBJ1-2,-,TGCAGTGCTTGGGACTCTAGGGGCTATGGCTACACCTTC,CSAWDSRGYGYTF
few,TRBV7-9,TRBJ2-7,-,TGTGCCAGCAGCTTAGGGCGAAAATACGAGCAGTACTTC,CASSLGRKYEQYF
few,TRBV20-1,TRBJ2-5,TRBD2,TGCAGTGTCCGGGGGGGGCGTCAAGAGACCCAGTACTTC,CSVRGGRQETQYF
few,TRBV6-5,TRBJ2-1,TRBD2,TGTGCCAGCAGCCCCGCGGGGCGGGGGGGCCTCAATGAGCAGTTCTTC,CASSPAGRGGLNEQFF
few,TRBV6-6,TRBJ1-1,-,TGTGCCAGCAGTCGATTTAACAGGGACACTGAAGCTTTCTTT,CASSRFNRDTEAFF
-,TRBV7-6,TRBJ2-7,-,TGTGCCAGCAGCCTGAAGGCTTCAGGGCCATCCTACGAGCAGTACTTC,CASSLKASGPSYEQYF
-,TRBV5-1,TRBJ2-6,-,TGCGCCAGCAGCTCTGGGGGGATCCGGGGGGCCAACGTCCTGACTTTC,CASSSGGIRGANVLTF
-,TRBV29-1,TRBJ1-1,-,TGCAGCGCCCTAATTCCGCGTGAAGCTTTCTTT,CSALIPREAFF
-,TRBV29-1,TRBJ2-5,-,TGCAGCGTTGTTATCTCAGGAGGGACCCAGTACTTC,CSVVISGGTQYF
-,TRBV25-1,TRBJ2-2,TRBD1,TGTGCCAGCAGTGGAAGGGGGCTCACCGGGGAGCTGTTTTTT,CASSGRGLTGELFF
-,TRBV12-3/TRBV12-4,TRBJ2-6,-,TGTGCCAGCAGCACGGGACTCCTAAGCTCTGGGGCCAACGTCCTGACTTTC,CASSTGLLSSGANVLTF
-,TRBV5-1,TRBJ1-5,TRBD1,TGCGCCAGCAGCTTGGAGGCAGGGGGCGATCAGCCCCAGCATTTT,CASSLEAGGDQPQHF
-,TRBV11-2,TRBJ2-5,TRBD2,TGTGCCAGCGGCGAAGCTAGCGGCCAAAGGGCCCAGTACTTC,CASGEASGQRAQYF
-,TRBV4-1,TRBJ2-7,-,TGCGCCAGCAGCCAAGAGCCGTCGGGCAGGGAGCAGTACTTC,CASSQEPSGREQYF
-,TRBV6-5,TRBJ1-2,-,TGTGCCAGCAGTTACTCCTCTGGCGGGGGGGGAGGCTACACCTTC,CASSYSSGGGGGYTF
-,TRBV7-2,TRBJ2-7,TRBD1,TGTGCCAGCAGCACGGACAGGTTCTACGAGCAGTACTTC,CASSTDRFYEQYF
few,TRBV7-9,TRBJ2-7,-,TGTGCCAGCAGCGCTGGAGCGAAGGGGTCCTACGAGCAGTACTTC,CASSAGAKGSYEQYF
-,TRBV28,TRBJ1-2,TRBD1,TGTGCCAGCAGTTCAGGGGGAGTATCAGGCTATGGCTACACCTTC,CASSSGGVSGYGYTF
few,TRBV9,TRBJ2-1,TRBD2,TGTGCCAGCAGCGCCCCTGGGACTAGCGGGGTATACAATGAGCAGTTCTTC,CASSAPGTSGVYNEQFF
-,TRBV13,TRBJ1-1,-,TGTGCCAGCAGACGGTGGGGCGTGAACACTGAAGCTTTCTTT,CASRRWGVNTEAFF
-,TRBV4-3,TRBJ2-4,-,TGCGCCAGCAGCCAAGCCATCACCGGGACGGGCAAAAACATTCAGTACTTC,CASSQAITGTGKNIQYF
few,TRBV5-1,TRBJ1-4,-,TGCGCCAGCAGCTCTTCCGGGTCTAATGAAAAACTGTTTTTT,CASSSSGSNEKLFF
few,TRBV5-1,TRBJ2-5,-,TGCGCCAGCAGCTTGGGGGTTCAGGGGCAAGAGACCCAGTACTTC,CASSLGVQGQETQYF
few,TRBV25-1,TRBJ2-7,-,TGTACCACCTCTCCAGGGGTATCCTACGAGCAGTACTTC,CTTSPGVSYEQYF
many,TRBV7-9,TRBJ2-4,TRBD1,TGTGCCAGCAGCTTAAGGACAGGGAGTAAAGACATTCAGTACTTC,CASSLRTGSKDIQYF
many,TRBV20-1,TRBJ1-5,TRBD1,TGCAGTGCTAGAGATGGGACAGGGGCGCAACCCAATCAGCCCCAGCATTTT,CSARDGTGAQPNQPQHF